These 10 T cell receptor beta chains came from one sample sequenced in a study of glioma-infiltrating T cells. TCR alpha and beta CDR3 regions were amplified from RNA using iRepertoire nested multiplex PCR. TCRdb re-called the multiplex PCR reads through MiXCR, storing one row per CDR3 protein. The table shows fewer than 200,000 distinct CDR3 sequences, with about 46% occurring only once. The sequenced sample consisted of glioma tissue, nonneoplastic brain tissue, or PBMCs (not recorded which). These receptors were taken from a human donor with low-grade glioma or glioblastoma, undergoing nonglioma brain surgery, or in good health (not recorded which).

The chain links TRBV2 to TRBJ2-7; 10 nucleotides agree with TRBD2. Germline CDR1 and CDR2: SNHLY and FYNNEI. V dropped 2 bases and J dropped 0; count of bases not matched to a gene: 10. There are 18 residues in the CDR3. The CDR3 protein is CASSEFGAGGPLSYEQYF. For the CDR3, the DNA is TGTGCCAGCAGTGAATTCGGAGCGGGAGGGCCCCTCTCCTACGAGCAGTACTTC.

This clonotype was recorded many times. The chain couples TRBV6-6 to TRBJ2-3, with D unclear. Looked up from germline, CDR1 is MNHNY and CDR2 is SVGAGI (reference sequence). V was trimmed by 0 bases and J by 0 bases, leaving 16 bases between them. The CDR3 runs to 18 residues. The CDR3 sequence is CASSYSSRGRASTDTQYF. DNA of the CDR3: TGTGCCAGCAGTTACTCGAGTCGTGGCAGAGCTAGCACAGATACGCAGTATTTT.

This clonotype is deemed medium-sized. V is TRBV6-1 and J is TRBJ2-5; D gene ambiguous. The V end was cut by 6 bases, the J end by 3 bases, with 11 bases between. The V gene's germline CDR1 is MNHNS and CDR2 SASEGT. The CDR3 covers 13 residues. CDR3 protein: CASSGIREETQYF. CDR3 coding DNA: TGTGCCAGCAGCGGTATCCGTGAAGAGACCCAGTACTTC.

This clonotype was seen a few times. This may be a read error: a much more frequent sequence differs by one nucleotide. The chain couples TRBV6-1 to TRBJ2-1, with 11 bases matching TRBD2. Germline V CDR1 and CDR2: MNHNS, SASEGT. V lost 5 bases, J lost 8 bases, and 11 bases stayed unmatched. CDR3 length: 16 amino acids. The CDR3 region is CASSKVAGGPSDEQFF. CDR3 nucleotides: TGTGCCAGCAGTAAGGTAGCGGGAGGGCCCTCGGATGAGCAGTTCTTC.

There are many counts of this clonotype. The chain links TRBV27 to TRBJ2-5, with 8 bases matching TRBD2. Germline trimming cut 4 bases from V and 4 bases from J; bases unmatched to any gene: 8. The CDR3 totals 15 residues. CDR1 and CDR2 from the germline V gene are MNHEY and SMNVEV (reference sequence). CDR3 DNA: TGTGCCAGCAGTTCTGAGCGGGGGAAAGGAGAGACCCAGTACTTC. Its translation: CASSSERGKGETQYF.

This clonotype appeared many times. The chain joins TRBV28 to TRBJ1-5; no clear D gene. The germline V gene encodes CDR1 MDHEN and CDR2 SYDVKM. Trimming cost V 6 bases and J 3 bases, with 18 bases left between them. The CDR3 sequence is 16 residues long. This CDR3 reads CASSQTIQFFNQPQHF. CDR3 bases: TGTGCCAGCAGCCAAACAATACAGTTTTTCAATCAGCCCCAGCATTTT.

CDR3 nucleotides: TGTGCCAGCAGCTTAGTCGGCATAAATTACAATGAGCAGTTCTTC. Translated, it gives CASSLVGINYNEQFF. This chain links TRBV7-2 with TRBJ2-1; D is unclear. The V end was cut by 1 base, the J end by 4 bases, with 11 bases between. CDR1 SGHTA and CDR2 FQGNSA come from the germline V gene. The CDR3 covers 15 residues.

The chain links TRBV18 to TRBJ2-1; 7 nucleotides match TRBD1. The CDR3 runs 15 residues. V was pared by 6 bases and J by 4 bases, with 9 bases of the junction left unmatched. The germline V gene encodes CDR1 KGHSH and CDR2 LQKENI. CDR3: CASSQRQGGYNEQFF. The CDR3 DNA reads TGTGCCAGCTCTCAGCGACAGGGCGGTTACAATGAGCAGTTCTTC.

The chain uses TRBV19 and TRBJ1-5, with a tentative D call TRBD1 (5 bases). V shed 3 bases and J shed 5 bases, with 11 bases lying between them. The CDR3 totals 14 residues. CDR1 LNHDA and CDR2 SQIVND come from the germline V gene (reference sequence). CDR3 sequence reads: CASSMGRWYQPQHF. The CDR3 DNA sequence: TGTGCCAGTAGTATGGGGCGCTGGTATCAGCCCCAGCATTTT. Drawing the rest from reference TRBV19 and TRBJ1-5, the complete variable domain is DGGITQSPKYLFRKEGQNVTLSCEQNLNHDAMYWYRQDPGQGLRLIYYSQIVNDFQKGDIAEGYSVSREKKESFPLTVTSAQKNPTAFYLCASSMGRWYQPQHFGDGTRLSIL.

This clonotype was observed at least ten times. The chain couples TRBV20-1 to TRBJ2-7; D not certain. Germline-derived CDR1 and CDR2 are DFQATT and SNEGSKA (reference sequence). Trimming shortened V by 3 bases and J by 3 bases, and 15 bases separated the two germline ends. The CDR3 has 14 residues. The CDR3 protein is CSARQVSSGYEQYF. In DNA form, the CDR3 reads TGCAGTGCTAGGCAGGTCAGTTCTGGCTACGAGCAGTACTTC.